Listed here are 13 T cell receptor beta chains from one sample, sequenced in a study of blood T cell repertoires in COVID-19. Sequencing was performed with immunoSEQ multiplex PCR; in TCRdb, only in-frame clones are kept and a portion is missing. The data hold fewer than 200,000 clones, with 88% observed a single time. The sample was PBMCs or T cells enriched from blood (not recorded which). The receptors come from a young woman who had recovered from COVID-19.

This clone was detected ten times or more. This rearrangement joins TRBV4-3 to TRBJ2-7, with D unresolved. Germline V gene sequence: CDR1 LGHNA, CDR2 YSLEER. V shed 3 bases and J shed 4 bases, with 10 bases lying between them. This CDR3 region has 13 residues. This CDR3 reads CASSQATRYEQYF. CDR3 bases: TGCGCCAGCAGCCAGGCGACACGTTACGAGCAGTACTTC.

The gene calls are TRBV6-5 and TRBJ1-1; D remains ambiguous. This CDR3 comprises 14 residues. Trimming left V 2 bases short and J 9 bases short, with 16 bases between. Germline V gene sequence: CDR1 MNHEY, CDR2 SVGAGI. Here the CDR3 reads CASSYGSRGGQAFF. CDR3 DNA: TGTGCCAGCAGTTACGGATCGCGCGGAGGTCAAGCTTTCTTT.

This sequence joins TRBV13 and TRBJ2-7, with D perhaps matching TRBD2 (6 bases). The CDR3 is made up of 15 amino acids. V lost 2 bases to trimming and J lost 4 bases, with 15 bases between them. The germline CDR1 and CDR2 sequences are PRHDT and FYEKMQ (reference sequence). The CDR3 region has the DNA TGTGCCAGCAGCTTACTCCAGGGAGGAACATACGAGCAGTACTTC. Amino acid sequence: CASSLLQGGTYEQYF.

The V gene is TRBV24-1, the J gene TRBJ1-2; tentative D call: TRBD1 (6 bases). Germline-derived CDR1 and CDR2 are KGHDR and SFDVKD. The germline V and J ends were trimmed by 4 bases and 8 bases, with 16 bases remaining between them. The CDR3 totals 14 residues. The CDR3 DNA sequence: TGTGCCACCAGTGACGCACAGGGACGGGAAGGCTACACCTTC. This translates into CATSDAQGREGYTF.

V is TRBV19 and J is TRBJ1-2, with 8 bases fitting TRBD1. The ends lost 5 bases at V and 4 bases at J; junction bases unmatched: 9. The CDR3 is made up of 15 amino acids. Germline V gene sequence: CDR1 LNHDA, CDR2 SQIVND (reference sequence). CDR3 amino acids: CASSVARDRTYGYTF. CDR3 bases: TGTGCCAGTAGTGTGGCACGGGACAGGACCTATGGCTACACCTTC.

This clone was detected only once. V is TRBV5-1 and J is TRBJ1-1; TRBD1 aligns across 10 bases. CDR3 size: 16 residues. Germline loops: CDR1 SGHRS, CDR2 YFSETQ. V gave up 0 bases and J gave up 4 bases; unmatched junction bases: 6. Here the CDR3 reads CASSLDGTGVLTEAFF. In nucleotides, the CDR3 is TGCGCCAGCAGCTTGGACGGGACAGGGGTGCTCACTGAAGCTTTCTTT.

This chain links TRBV19 with TRBJ1-6; perhaps TRBD1 as D (5 bases). Between the trimmed V and J ends, which lost 8 bases and 7 bases, there was a span of 15 bases. There are 14 residues in the CDR3. Germline CDR1 reads LNHDA; CDR2 reads SQIVND (reference sequence). Here the CDR3 reads CASERTSGNSPLHF. DNA of the CDR3: TGTGCCAGTGAAAGGACAAGTGGGAATTCACCCCTCCACTTT.

CDR3 in amino acids: CASSEEGYGYTF. The CDR3 region has the DNA TGTGCCAGCAGCGAAGAGGGCTATGGCTACACCTTC. This sequence joins TRBV11-2 and TRBJ1-2; D unresolved. CDR3 length: 12 amino acids. Germline V lookup: CDR1 SGHAT, CDR2 FQNNGV. V dropped 5 bases and J dropped 4 bases, with 8 bases sitting between them.

The chain employs TRBV28 and TRBJ1-4; D is uncertain. V was shortened by 5 bases and J by 0 bases, with 10 bases between the two germline ends. The CDR3 loop spans 15 amino acids. Germline assignment: CDR1 MDHEN and CDR2 SYDVKM. The CDR3 coding sequence is TGTGCCAGCAGTGCGCCCGGGACAACTAATGAAAAACTGTTTTTT. Translated, it gives CASSAPGTTNEKLFF.

V gene TRBV28 combines with J gene TRBJ1-6, with TRBD1 matching 7 bases. V was clipped by 6 bases and J by 9 bases; unmatched bases: 11. The CDR3 is 15 amino acids. Germline V gives CDR1 MDHEN, CDR2 SYDVKM. CDR3 amino acids: CASRRSRQGGSPLHF. In nucleotides, the CDR3 is TGTGCCAGCAGACGTTCAAGACAGGGCGGTTCACCCCTCCACTTT.

The chain links TRBV2 to TRBJ2-7, with D maybe TRBD1 (5 bases). From germline, CDR1 is SNHLY and CDR2 FYNNEI. The CDR3 is made up of 14 amino acids. With 1 base removed from V and 3 bases from J, the gap between germline ends came to 10 bases. CDR3 in DNA: TGTGCCAGCAGTGAAGGGCAGGGATTCTACGAGCAGTACTTC. This codes for CASSEGQGFYEQYF.

The chain links TRBV28 to TRBJ2-1; 12 nucleotides line up with TRBD2. Germline-derived CDR1 and CDR2 are MDHEN and SYDVKM. V shed 5 bases, J shed 9 bases, and the junction held 8 bases outside the gene matches. The CDR3 is made up of 15 amino acids. The CDR3: CASSPRLAGAGEQFF. CDR3 bases: TGTGCCAGCAGTCCTCGACTAGCGGGAGCGGGTGAGCAGTTCTTC. The variable domain in full, completed from reference TRBV28 and TRBJ2-1, reads DVKVTQSSRYLVKRTGEKVFLECVQDMDHENMFWYRQDPGLGLRLIYFSYDVKMKEKGDIPEGYSVSREKKERFSLILESASTNQTSMYLCASSPRLAGAGEQFFGPGTRLTVL.

This clone was recorded only once. This chain links TRBV19 with TRBJ1-1; tentatively, D is TRBD1 (5 bases). Germline CDR1 LNHDA, CDR2 SQIVND (reference sequence). This CDR3 contains 16 residues. The V end lost 6 bases, the J end lost 5 bases, and 22 bases lay between the germline ends. CDR3 bases: TGTGCCAGTAGCCCAATGGGCAGGACGGGGGAGACTGAAGCTTTCTTT. Translation gives CASSPMGRTGETEAFF. Looking up the rest from reference TRBV19 and TRBJ1-1 gives the full variable domain: DGGITQSPKYLFRKEGQNVTLSCEQNLNHDAMYWYRQDPGQGLRLIYYSQIVNDFQKGDIAEGYSVSREKKESFPLTVTSAQKNPTAFYLCASSPMGRTGETEAFFGQGTRLTVV.